A single sample is the source of the 6 T cell receptor beta chains below, sequenced in a study of blood T cell repertoires in COVID-19. Measured with immunoSEQ multiplex PCR; TCRdb has only the in-frame clones, and not every one. The profile shows approximately 190,000 clones, roughly 84% of them singletons. The material sequenced was PBMCs or T cells enriched from blood (not recorded which). These receptors all come from a woman in her twenties or thirties who had been exposed to COVID-19.

This clone has only a few counts. J is TRBJ2-3 and V is TRBV3-1 (or the pseudogene TRBV3-2); 7 bases are a match to TRBD1. This CDR3 is 14 amino acids long. Germline V CDR1 and CDR2: LGHDT, YNNKEL (reference sequence). V dropped 8 bases and J dropped 4; count of bases not matched to a gene: 9. For the CDR3, the DNA is TGTGCCAGCGGGGAAGGGGGCGATGCAGATACGCAGTATTTT. It translates to CASGEGGDADTQYF.

This chain uses TRBV4-1 with TRBJ2-7; TRBD1 matches at 9 bases. Germline CDR1 is MGHRA and CDR2 is YSYEKL. V dropped 2 bases and J dropped 6; count of bases not matched to a gene: 11. CDR3 size: 16 residues. The CDR3 DNA sequence: TGCGCCAGCAGCCAAAGTCCGGGACAGGGCTCTGGCGAGCAGTACTTC. Amino acids: CASSQSPGQGSGEQYF.

This chain uses TRBV10-3 with TRBJ2-1; D gene ambiguous. Trimming took 4 bases from V and 6 from J, leaving 10 bases between them. The CDR3 consists of 13 residues. Germline CDR1 and CDR2: ENHRY and SYGVKD. CDR3 bases: TGTGCCATCAGTGTCTCCATCGGCAATGAGCAGTTCTTC. It yields the protein CAISVSIGNEQFF.

The genes are TRBV2 and TRBJ2-2; D may be TRBD1 (6 bases). CDR1 is SNHLY, CDR2 FYNNEI, per germline. CDR3 size: 12 residues. V lost 8 bases to trimming and J lost 3 bases, with 7 bases between them. In DNA, the CDR3 is TGTGCCAGCCCAGGGGACACCGGGGAGCTGTTTTTT. It codes for CASPGDTGELFF.

The CDR3 loop reads CASSPGLARRWGGELFF. The CDR3 DNA is TGTGCCAGCAGCCCGGGACTAGCGAGACGGTGGGGCGGGGAGCTGTTTTTT. The chain couples TRBV11-2 to TRBJ2-2, with 10 bases matching TRBD2. Germline CDR1 and CDR2: SGHAT and FQNNGV. With 5 bases clipped from V and 7 bases from J, the junction kept 13 bases outside the gene matches. The CDR3 is 17 amino acids.

The chain combines TRBV5-1 with TRBJ1-5, with 8 nucleotides matching TRBD1. From germline, CDR1 is SGHRS and CDR2 YFSETQ. Losses at the gene ends were 0 bases for V and 7 bases for J; bases not matched to a gene: 3. This CDR3 spans 14 amino acids. CDR3 nucleotide sequence: TGCGCCAGCAGCTTGGAACAGGGGGGGCAGCCCCAGCATTTT. This sequence encodes CASSLEQGGQPQHF. Together with reference TRBV5-1 and TRBJ1-5, the CDR3 gives the full variable domain: KAGVTQTPRYLIKTRGQQVTLSCSPISGHRSVSWYQQTPGQGLQFLFEYFSETQRNKGNFPGRFSGRQFSNSRSEMNVSTLELGDSALYLCASSLEQGGQPQHFGDGTRLSIL.